This paragraph reports one T cell receptor (beta chain). Germline V gene data show CDR1 as KGHSH and CDR2 as LQKENI. The V end was cut by 4 bases, the J end by 5 bases, with 10 bases between. The CDR3 contains 13 residues. As originally analysed: Filtering differed since immunoSEQ provided only junctions, with no quality scores. Using immunoSEQ multiplex PCR, the repertoire was profiled, and TCRdb retains in-frame clones only, with some absent. V and J calls and clone size come straight from that table; D and trimming were deduced from the DNA. The data hold roughly 2,500,000 clones, with 93% observed a single time. The record originates from a study of shared clonotypes between healthy human individuals.

V and J are TRBV18 and TRBJ2-3, with D unresolved. The clonotype was recovered from a young man in good health. Some clones in this sample may be carry-over from other donors' samples. What was sequenced was naive CD4+ T cells from PBMCs. The subset denotes: CD45RA+ positively selected. The DNA for the CDR3 is TGTGCCAGCTCACTAAATCCCCAAGATACGCAGTATTTT. This encodes CASSLNPQDTQYF.